These T cell receptor beta chains were read from a single sample in a study of technical replicates of blood from several donors. This table comes from immunoSEQ multiplex PCR, and its TCRdb copy is limited to in-frame clones, with some not included. The table shows approximately 89,000 clones, with roughly 94% occurring only once. Sequenced material: T cells isolated from PBMCs. All receptors derive from a human donor in good health. Both conserved end residues are part of each CDR3. The order of the fields is CDR3 protein, CDR3 DNA, clone size, V gene, J gene, D gene. A D gene is named only where the DNA matches it firmly. Expanded clones are given a class, and other clones once, few, many or no size at all.

cdr3_aa: CSVSSRGSRGGYEQYF
cdr3_nt: TGCAGCGTTTCCTCAAGGGGGTCCAGGGGAGGGTACGAGCAGTACTTC
clone_size: NA
v_call: TRBV29-1
j_call: TRBJ2-7
d_call: NA

cdr3_aa: CAWRFPGQGFETQYF
cdr3_nt: TGTGCCTGGAGGTTCCCGGGACAGGGTTTCGAGACCCAGTACTTC
clone_size: NA
v_call: TRBV30
j_call: TRBJ2-5
d_call: TRBD1

cdr3_aa: CASTQTVGGYGYTF
cdr3_nt: TGTGCCAGCACCCAGACAGTCGGTGGCTATGGCTACACCTTC
clone_size: NA
v_call: TRBV6-5
j_call: TRBJ1-2
d_call: NA

cdr3_aa: CATLVGANEQFF
cdr3_nt: TGTGCCACACTTGTCGGAGCCAATGAGCAGTTCTTC
clone_size: NA
v_call: TRBV6-1
j_call: TRBJ2-1
d_call: NA

cdr3_aa: CASSRKGADEQYF
cdr3_nt: TGCGCCAGCAGCCGAAAGGGGGCCGACGAGCAGTACTTC
clone_size: NA
v_call: TRBV4-1
j_call: TRBJ2-7
d_call: TRBD1

cdr3_aa: CSVESGTGDPYEQYF
cdr3_nt: TGCAGCGTTGAGTCTGGGACAGGGGACCCCTACGAGCAGTACTTC
clone_size: NA
v_call: TRBV29-1
j_call: TRBJ2-7
d_call: TRBD1

cdr3_aa: CAWSPPPFSYEQYF
cdr3_nt: TGTGCCTGGAGTCCCCCCCCCTTTTCCTACGAGCAGTACTTC
clone_size: NA
v_call: TRBV30
j_call: TRBJ2-7
d_call: NA

cdr3_aa: CASSYRGETQYF
cdr3_nt: TGTGCCAGCAGTTACAGGGGCGAGACCCAGTACTTC
clone_size: NA
v_call: TRBV6-6
j_call: TRBJ2-5
d_call: NA

cdr3_aa: CASSLEGLVSLDTQYF
cdr3_nt: TGCGCCAGCAGCTTGGAGGGACTAGTTTCTCTTGATACGCAGTATTTT
clone_size: NA
v_call: TRBV5-1
j_call: TRBJ2-3
d_call: TRBD2

cdr3_aa: CAWTDRVWDEKLFF
cdr3_nt: TGTGCCTGGACGGACAGGGTTTGGGATGAAAAACTGTTTTTT
clone_size: NA
v_call: TRBV30
j_call: TRBJ1-4
d_call: TRBD1

cdr3_aa: CASSQDLGTSGRPWETGELFF
cdr3_nt: TGCGCCAGCAGCCAAGATCTTGGGACTAGCGGGAGGCCATGGGAGACCGGGGAGCTGTTTTTT
clone_size: NA
v_call: TRBV4-1
j_call: TRBJ2-2
d_call: TRBD2

cdr3_aa: CASSLLAGYNEQFF
cdr3_nt: TGTGCCAGCAGCTTATTAGCGGGCTACAATGAGCAGTTCTTC
clone_size: NA
v_call: TRBV7-9
j_call: TRBJ2-1
d_call: TRBD2

cdr3_aa: CASSFYLNTEAFF
cdr3_nt: TGTGCCAGCAGCTTCTATTTGAACACTGAAGCTTTCTTT
clone_size: few
v_call: TRBV7-2
j_call: TRBJ1-1
d_call: NA

cdr3_aa: CASSQDGTRNEKLFF
cdr3_nt: TGCGCCAGCAGCCAAGATGGGACACGGAATGAAAAACTGTTTTTT
clone_size: NA
v_call: TRBV4-3
j_call: TRBJ1-4
d_call: NA

cdr3_aa: CASSLEIAVTPEQYF
cdr3_nt: TGTGCCAGCAGCTTGGAAATAGCGGTAACCCCCGAGCAGTACTTC
clone_size: NA
v_call: TRBV11-2
j_call: TRBJ2-7
d_call: NA

cdr3_aa: CASSYSTRGGTYEQYF
cdr3_nt: TGTGCCAGCAGTTACTCGACGAGGGGGGGTACCTACGAGCAGTACTTC
clone_size: once
v_call: TRBV6-5
j_call: TRBJ2-7
d_call: NA

cdr3_aa: CASRSGTLAYEQYF
cdr3_nt: TGTGCCAGCCGAAGCGGGACTCTGGCCTACGAGCAGTACTTC
clone_size: NA
v_call: TRBV6-1
j_call: TRBJ2-7
d_call: TRBD2

cdr3_aa: CASSLAGGLAVNEQFF
cdr3_nt: TGCGCCAGCAGCTTGGCTGGAGGTCTAGCGGTAAATGAGCAGTTCTTC
clone_size: NA
v_call: TRBV5-1
j_call: TRBJ2-1
d_call: TRBD2

cdr3_aa: CASSLDRSSGNTIYF
cdr3_nt: TGTGCCAGCAGCTTGGACAGGTCCTCTGGAAACACCATATATTTT
clone_size: NA
v_call: TRBV5-4
j_call: TRBJ1-3
d_call: NA

cdr3_aa: CAWSVGLLAKNIQYF
cdr3_nt: TGTGCCTGGAGTGTTGGTCTACTAGCCAAAAACATTCAGTACTTC
clone_size: NA
v_call: TRBV30
j_call: TRBJ2-4
d_call: NA

cdr3_aa: CASHGLGRQGLSGYTF
cdr3_nt: TGCGCCAGCCATGGATTGGGAAGACAGGGGCTTTCTGGCTACACCTTC
clone_size: NA
v_call: TRBV10-2
j_call: TRBJ1-2
d_call: TRBD1

cdr3_aa: CAWSLDRGEYEQYF
cdr3_nt: TGTGCCTGGAGTCTAGACAGGGGCGAATACGAGCAGTACTTC
clone_size: NA
v_call: TRBV30
j_call: TRBJ2-7
d_call: TRBD1

cdr3_aa: CASSEVAGAGELFF
cdr3_nt: TGTGCCAGCTCTGAGGTAGCGGGGGCCGGGGAGCTGTTTTTT
clone_size: NA
v_call: TRBV7-3
j_call: TRBJ2-2
d_call: TRBD2

cdr3_aa: CASSLGQEGYGYTF
cdr3_nt: TGTGCCAGCAGCTTGGGACAGGAAGGCTATGGCTACACCTTC
clone_size: few
v_call: TRBV7-9
j_call: TRBJ1-2
d_call: TRBD1

cdr3_aa: CASSLTSGGTEAFF
cdr3_nt: TGTGCCAGCAGTTTAACTTCGGGAGGAACTGAAGCTTTCTTT
clone_size: NA
v_call: TRBV27
j_call: TRBJ1-1
d_call: NA

cdr3_aa: CASSPTGGGYGYTF
cdr3_nt: TGTGCCAGCAGCCCTACAGGGGGCGGGTATGGCTACACCTTC
clone_size: NA
v_call: TRBV4-2
j_call: TRBJ1-2
d_call: TRBD1

cdr3_aa: CASASDPAENIQYF
cdr3_nt: TGTGCCAGCGCTTCGGATCCGGCGGAAAACATTCAGTACTTC
clone_size: NA
v_call: TRBV5-4
j_call: TRBJ2-4
d_call: NA

cdr3_aa: CASSLGAASYEQYF
cdr3_nt: TGTGCCAGCAGCTTAGGGGCCGCTTCCTACGAGCAGTACTTC
clone_size: NA
v_call: TRBV13
j_call: TRBJ2-7
d_call: NA

cdr3_aa: CASSERGRPSGELFF
cdr3_nt: TGCGCCAGCAGTGAACGCGGGAGGCCCTCCGGGGAGCTGTTTTTT
clone_size: NA
v_call: TRBV10-1
j_call: TRBJ2-2
d_call: TRBD2

cdr3_aa: CASSLERTSGTYEQYF
cdr3_nt: TGTGCCAGCAGCTTAGAGAGGACTAGCGGAACCTACGAGCAGTACTTC
clone_size: NA
v_call: TRBV7-9
j_call: TRBJ2-7
d_call: TRBD2

cdr3_aa: CASSTSGPGLNEQFF
cdr3_nt: TGTGCCAGCAGTACTAGCGGACCCGGCCTCAATGAGCAGTTCTTC
clone_size: NA
v_call: TRBV6-1
j_call: TRBJ2-1
d_call: TRBD2

cdr3_aa: CASGGGSYEQYF
cdr3_nt: TGTGCCAGCGGGGGCGGTAGCTACGAGCAGTACTTC
clone_size: NA
v_call: TRBV27
j_call: TRBJ2-7
d_call: NA

cdr3_aa: CASSQATYGYTF
cdr3_nt: TGTGCCAGCAGCCAAGCTACCTATGGCTACACCTTC
clone_size: NA
v_call: TRBV4-2
j_call: TRBJ1-2
d_call: NA

cdr3_aa: CASSQDQGAGTDTQYF
cdr3_nt: TGCGCCAGCAGCCAAGATCAGGGGGCGGGCACAGATACGCAGTATTTT
clone_size: NA
v_call: TRBV4-1
j_call: TRBJ2-3
d_call: TRBD1

cdr3_aa: CASSLLAGSSYEQYF
cdr3_nt: TGTGCCAGCAGCTTATTAGCGGGAAGCTCCTACGAGCAGTACTTC
clone_size: NA
v_call: TRBV7-9
j_call: TRBJ2-7
d_call: TRBD2

cdr3_aa: CASSLPVRETQYF
cdr3_nt: TGTGCCAGCAGCTTACCGGTACGAGAGACCCAGTACTTC
clone_size: once
v_call: TRBV7-9
j_call: TRBJ2-5
d_call: NA

cdr3_aa: CASSSGQGGLFF
cdr3_nt: TGTGCCAGCAGCTCTGGACAGGGGGGTCTGTTTTTT
clone_size: NA
v_call: TRBV9
j_call: TRBJ2-2
d_call: TRBD1

cdr3_aa: CASSSTGQGYGYTF
cdr3_nt: TGTGCCAGCAGCTCCACGGGACAGGGATATGGCTACACCTTC
clone_size: NA
v_call: TRBV7-3
j_call: TRBJ1-2
d_call: TRBD1

cdr3_aa: CASGLAGGFEQYF
cdr3_nt: TGTGCCAGCGGACTAGCGGGAGGGTTTGAGCAGTACTTC
clone_size: NA
v_call: TRBV19
j_call: TRBJ2-7
d_call: TRBD2

cdr3_aa: CASRSTSLKPYEQYF
cdr3_nt: TGTGCCAGCAGGTCGACTAGCCTAAAACCCTACGAGCAGTACTTC
clone_size: NA
v_call: TRBV6-5
j_call: TRBJ2-7
d_call: TRBD2

cdr3_aa: CAISGKLDRVSYEQYF
cdr3_nt: TGTGCCATCAGTGGGAAATTGGACAGGGTCTCTTACGAGCAGTACTTC
clone_size: NA
v_call: TRBV10-3
j_call: TRBJ2-7
d_call: TRBD1

cdr3_aa: CSASYNRGNTEAFF
cdr3_nt: TGCAGCGCCTCTTACAACAGGGGAAACACTGAAGCTTTCTTT
clone_size: NA
v_call: TRBV29-1
j_call: TRBJ1-1
d_call: TRBD1

cdr3_aa: CASGLRSFYEQYF
cdr3_nt: TGTGCTAGTGGTTTGCGGTCATTCTACGAGCAGTACTTC
clone_size: NA
v_call: TRBV12-5
j_call: TRBJ2-7
d_call: NA

cdr3_aa: CASSLIGTALSYEQYF
cdr3_nt: TGTGCCAGCAGCCTGATAGGGACAGCCCTTTCCTACGAGCAGTACTTC
clone_size: once
v_call: TRBV4-2
j_call: TRBJ2-7
d_call: TRBD1

cdr3_aa: CASSFVGDEQYF
cdr3_nt: TGTGCCAGCAGTTTTGTAGGGGACGAGCAGTACTTC
clone_size: NA
v_call: TRBV28
j_call: TRBJ2-7
d_call: NA

cdr3_aa: CASSLGGGADTEAFF
cdr3_nt: TGTGCCAGCAGCTTAGGCGGGGGGGCCGACACTGAAGCTTTCTTT
clone_size: NA
v_call: TRBV7-6
j_call: TRBJ1-1
d_call: NA

cdr3_aa: CASSSKEGNVNYGYTF
cdr3_nt: TGTGCCAGTAGTTCTAAGGAGGGCAACGTGAACTATGGCTACACCTTC
clone_size: NA
v_call: TRBV19
j_call: TRBJ1-2
d_call: NA

cdr3_aa: CASSISELLVNTEAFF
cdr3_nt: TGTGCCAGTAGTATATCCGAACTCCTAGTGAACACTGAAGCTTTCTTT
clone_size: NA
v_call: TRBV19
j_call: TRBJ1-1
d_call: NA